The source of this T cell receptor beta chain is a study of OX40 agonist ivuxolimab in advanced cancers. Only in-frame clones appear in the TCRdb table, and some are missing; sequencing was by immunoSEQ multiplex PCR. Of about 58,000 clones detected, roughly four fifths appear once; the ten largest clones hold 0.75%. Study observations and caveats: Normalized T-cell clonal expansion was also low in some nonresponders.

V was trimmed by 5 bases and J by 2 bases, leaving 12 bases between them. The CDR3 runs to 14 residues. Germline V lookup: CDR1 WNHNN, CDR2 SYGVQD (reference sequence). Concerning this clone itself: Antigen unknown.

The chain employs TRBV10-1 and TRBJ2-5; D perhaps matches TRBD2 (6 bases). The receptor comes from an adult with an advanced solid tumor such as melanoma, head and neck, liver or kidney cancer. The sequencing here drew on CD4+ or CD8+ T cells sorted from blood, taken in a trial of the OX40 agonist ivuxolimab. CDR3 sequence: CASSLGGPQETQYF. CDR3 coding DNA: TGCGCCAGCAGTCTCGGGGGACCACAAGAGACCCAGTACTTC.